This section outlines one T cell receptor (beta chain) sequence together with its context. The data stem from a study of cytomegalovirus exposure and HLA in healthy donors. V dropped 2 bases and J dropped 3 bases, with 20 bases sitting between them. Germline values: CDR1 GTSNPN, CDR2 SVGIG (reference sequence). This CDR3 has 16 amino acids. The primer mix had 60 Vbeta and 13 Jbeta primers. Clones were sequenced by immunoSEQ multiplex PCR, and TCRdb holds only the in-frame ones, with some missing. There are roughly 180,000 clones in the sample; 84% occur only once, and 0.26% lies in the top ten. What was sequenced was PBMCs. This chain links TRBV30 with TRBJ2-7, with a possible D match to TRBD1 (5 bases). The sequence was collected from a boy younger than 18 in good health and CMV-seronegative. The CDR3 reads CAWSQGLGATDYEQYF. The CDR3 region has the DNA TGTGCCTGGAGTCAAGGGCTCGGCGCGACAGACTACGAGCAGTACTTC.